A single sample gave rise to the 31 T cell receptor beta chains below, sequenced in a study of Graves' ophthalmopathy and Graves' hyperthyroidism. Amplification of the TCR beta CDR3 regions used RNA transcripts (as template). After a first-round RT-PCR with HTBI primers, a second-round multiplex PCR was run. TCRdb itself ran the multiplex PCR reads through MiXCR, one entry per CDR3 protein. Seen here are around 660,000 distinct CDR3 sequences, roughly two fifths observed once, and the top ten hold more than 2.5%. Material for sequencing was peripheral blood. Every receptor here comes from an adult man with Graves' ophthalmopathy.

In this sample, this clonotype turned up many times. The gene calls are TRBV15 and TRBJ2-7, with TRBD1 as a possible D gene (5 bases). This CDR3 contains 13 residues. V lost 5 bases and J lost 2, with 10 bases in between. Germline-derived CDR1 and CDR2 are LNHNV and YYDKDF (reference sequence). CDR3 DNA: TGTGCCACCAGCGTAGGCAGGGCCTACGAGCAGTACTTC. It codes for CATSVGRAYEQYF.

The chain uses TRBV7-9 and TRBJ1-4; D is unclear. The CDR3 length is 17 residues. Trimming stripped 5 bases from V and 1 base from J, with 17 bases between. Germline-derived CDR1 and CDR2 are SEHNR and FQNEAQ (reference sequence). The CDR3 nucleotides are TGTGCCAGCAGCCAAGAGGAGAGTTTTATAACTAATGAAAAACTGTTTTTT. Its protein product is CASSQEESFITNEKLFF. Filled out from reference TRBV7-9 and TRBJ1-4, the complete variable domain reads DTGVSQNPRHKITKRGQNVTFRCDPISEHNRLYWYRQTLGQGPEFLTYFQNEAQLEKSRLLSDRFSAERPKGSFSTLEIQRTEQGDSAMYLCASSQEESFITNEKLFFGSGTQLSVL.

A few counts support this clonotype. J is TRBJ2-7 and V is TRBV7-6; D remains ambiguous. The V and J ends lost 3 bases and 0 bases respectively, with 30 bases between them. Germline CDR1 is SGHVS and CDR2 is FNYEAQ. The CDR3 contains 21 residues. The CDR3 DNA follows: TGTGCCAGCAGCTTTGGAATAGAGCCACTTAAAACCGGCAAAAGCTCCTACGAGCAGTACTTC. It specifies CASSFGIEPLKTGKSSYEQYF.

This clonotype was counted at least ten times. The CDR3 sequence is CASSGRRSGTEAFF. The DNA of the CDR3 is TGTGCCAGCAGTGGCCGACGGAGTGGGACTGAAGCTTTCTTT. The chain joins TRBV2 to TRBJ1-1; no clear D. This CDR3 spans 14 amino acids. The V gene lost 4 bases and the J gene lost 5 bases, with 14 bases spanning the gap. From germline, CDR1 is SNHLY and CDR2 FYNNEI. Combining the CDR3 with reference TRBV2 and TRBJ1-1 gives the whole variable domain EPEVTQTPSHQVTQMGQEVILRCVPISNHLYFYWYRQILGQKVEFLVSFYNNEISEKSEIFDDQFSVERPDGSNFTLKIRSTKLEDSAMYFCASSGRRSGTEAFFGQGTRLTVV.

This clonotype has just one count. The chain employs TRBV27 and TRBJ2-2; possibly TRBD2 for D (6 bases). Germline CDR1 MNHEY, CDR2 SMNVEV (reference sequence). V lost 4 bases and J lost 3, with 15 bases in between. This CDR3 is built from 16 residues. CDR3 sequence reads: CASSSRPGEDTGELFF. The CDR3 nucleotides are TGTGCCAGCAGTTCCCGGCCGGGAGAGGACACCGGGGAGCTGTTTTTT.

A word on this clonotype: This sequence may be a read error, since a much larger clone differs from it by one base. The chain carries TRBV9 and TRBJ2-6, with D uncertain. This CDR3 is built from 18 residues. CDR1 and CDR2 (germline): SGDLS, YYNGEE. V lost 4 bases and J lost 2, with 19 bases in between. The CDR3 bases are TGTGCCAGCAGCCCCGAGTGGCAGGAGAACACTGGGGCCAACGTCCTGACTTTC. Translating gives CASSPEWQENTGANVLTF. Variable domain in full (rest from reference TRBV9 and TRBJ2-6): DSGVTQTPKHLITATGQRVTLRCSPRSGDLSVYWYQQSLDQGLQFLIQYYNGEERAKGNILERFSAQQFPDLHSELNLSSLELGDSALYFCASSPEWQENTGANVLTFGAGSRLTVL.

J is TRBJ2-5 and V is TRBV7-9; 8 nucleotides agree with TRBD2. The CDR3 covers 14 residues. Germline assignment: CDR1 SEHNR and CDR2 FQNEAQ (reference sequence). The V gene end was trimmed by 6 bases and the J gene end by 0 bases; junction bases not matched to a gene: 3. The DNA of the CDR3 is TGTGCCAGCAGGCGGGAGGACTACCAAGAGACCCAGTACTTC. This encodes CASRREDYQETQYF.

The chain employs TRBV29-1 and TRBJ1-5; possibly TRBD1 for D (6 bases). Germline loops: CDR1 SQVTM, CDR2 ANQGSEA. V lost 8 bases, J lost 4 bases, and 15 bases lay in between. This CDR3 is 13 amino acids long. The CDR3 reads CSKGVGWNQPQHF. CDR3 sequence (DNA): TGCAGCAAGGGGGTAGGGTGGAATCAGCCCCAGCATTTT.

Many counts were recorded for this clonotype. The CDR3 DNA follows: TGTGCCAGTAGCCCGGGGGCGTACTATGGCTACACCTTC. It is translated as CASSPGAYYGYTF. The V and J genes are TRBV19 and TRBJ1-2, with D perhaps matching TRBD1 (6 bases). CDR1 and CDR2 (germline): LNHDA, SQIVND (reference sequence). Trimming removed 6 bases from V and 3 bases from J, with 11 bases in between. The length of the CDR3 is 13 residues.

This clonotype appeared many times. V usage is TRBV5-6 and J usage is TRBJ1-1; possible D gene TRBD1, 6 bases. The CDR3 has 17 amino acids. Trimming removed 1 base from V and 6 bases from J, with 22 bases in between. Germline CDR1 and CDR2: SGHDT and YYEEEE. DNA for the CDR3: TGTGCCAGCAGCTTGATTAGGGGAAGGCAGGGGAGACCTGAAGCTTTCTTT. This gives the protein CASSLIRGRQGRPEAFF. Filled out from reference TRBV5-6 and TRBJ1-1, the complete variable domain reads DAGVTQSPTHLIKTRGQQVTLRCSPKSGHDTVSWYQQALGQGPQFIFQYYEEEERQRGNFPDRFSGHQFPNYSSELNVNALLLGDSALYLCASSLIRGRQGRPEAFFGQGTRLTVV.

Ten or more counts support this clonotype. V gene TRBV2 combines with J gene TRBJ1-2, with TRBD1 matching 7 bases. V lost 8 bases, J lost 4 bases, and 7 bases stayed unmatched. This CDR3 is 13 amino acids long. Germline V gene data show CDR1 as SNHLY and CDR2 as FYNNEI. The CDR3 is CASQGGFSYGYTF. The CDR3, as DNA: TGTGCCAGCCAGGGGGGGTTCAGCTATGGCTACACCTTC.

The rearrangement joins TRBV24-1 to TRBJ1-2, with a tentative D call TRBD1 (5 bases). The CDR3 extends over 14 amino acids. Germline CDR1 reads KGHDR; CDR2 reads SFDVKD. V dropped 10 bases and J dropped 3 bases, with 17 bases sitting between them. The CDR3: CATGGIRDHYGYTF. In DNA form, the CDR3 reads TGTGCCACTGGAGGGATCAGGGACCACTATGGCTACACCTTC.

This clonotype was recorded a few times. The chain recombines TRBV7-9 with TRBJ1-4, with D perhaps matching TRBD1 (6 bases). This CDR3 has 12 residues. Trimming removed 3 bases from V and 9 bases from J, with 8 bases in between. The V gene's germline CDR1 is SEHNR and CDR2 FQNEAQ (reference sequence). The CDR3 DNA reads TGTGCCAGCAGCTTCGGACAGAAAAAACTGTTTTTT. Translated: CASSFGQKKLFF.

The rearrangement links TRBV5-1 to TRBJ2-7, with D tentatively TRBD2 (6 bases). This CDR3 comprises 15 residues. From germline, CDR1 is SGHRS and CDR2 YFSETQ. V shed 0 bases and J shed 5 bases, with 15 bases lying between them. CDR3 coding DNA: TGCGCCAGCAGCTTGGTTCCCGGGAGCGTGAACGAGCAGTACTTC. It specifies CASSLVPGSVNEQYF.

The table lists this clonotype with many counts. The chain combines TRBV7-8 with TRBJ2-2; TRBD2 matches at 8 bases. This CDR3 region has 14 residues. Germline V gene data show CDR1 as SGHVS and CDR2 as FQNEAQ. V dropped 5 bases and J dropped 4; count of bases not matched to a gene: 3. The CDR3 DNA follows: TGTGCCAGCAGCCCGGGGACTAGCACCGGGGAGCTGTTTTTT. This encodes CASSPGTSTGELFF.

Remarks on this clonotype: This could be a read error, since a much larger clone is one nucleotide away. This sequence joins TRBV19 and TRBJ2-5, with D possibly TRBD1 on 5 matching bases. The CDR3 sequence is 15 residues long. Germline-derived CDR1 and CDR2 are LNHDA and SQIVND (reference sequence). The V and J ends lost 3 bases and 3 bases respectively, with 14 bases between them. CDR3: CASSMKTVFEETQYF. For the CDR3, the DNA is TGTGCCAGTAGTATGAAGACAGTTTTTGAAGAGACCCAGTACTTC.

This clonotype was recorded at least ten times. J is TRBJ2-7 and V is TRBV10-3; a possible D gene is TRBD1 (5 bases). Per the germline V gene, CDR1 is ENHRY and CDR2 is SYGVKD. CDR3 length: 16 amino acids. Trimming removed 0 bases at V and 3 bases at J, with 15 bases between. This CDR3 reads CAISESFRALSYEQYF. The CDR3 DNA sequence: TGTGCCATCAGTGAGTCTTTCAGGGCACTCAGCTACGAGCAGTACTTC.

This clonotype was counted at least ten times. The rearrangement joins TRBV7-8 to TRBJ2-7; maybe TRBD2 (6 bases). The CDR3 covers 16 residues. V was cut by 5 bases and J by 2 bases, with 19 bases left in between. Looked up from germline, CDR1 is SGHVS and CDR2 is FQNEAQ. CDR3: CASSPPHGGRPYEQYF. DNA for the CDR3: TGTGCCAGCAGCCCTCCCCATGGGGGGAGACCCTACGAGCAGTACTTC.

V is TRBV25-1 and J is TRBJ1-4; 10 nucleotides line up with TRBD1. This CDR3 has 12 amino acids. Germline V gene sequence: CDR1 MGHDK, CDR2 SYGVNS. V shed 6 bases, J shed 11 bases, and the junction held 3 bases outside the gene matches. The CDR3 region has the DNA TGTGCCAGCAGCGGGGGACAGGGGAAACTGTTTTTT. Translated: CASSGGQGKLFF.

This clonotype has a count of ten or more. The V gene is TRBV7-2, the J gene TRBJ1-2; D is unresolved. The CDR3 is 14 residues long. The germline V gene has CDR1 SGHTA and CDR2 FQGNSA. V was trimmed by 3 bases and J by 2 bases, leaving 10 bases between them. The CDR3: CASSFGWTNYGYTF. The CDR3 region has the DNA TGTGCCAGCAGCTTTGGTTGGACGAACTATGGCTACACCTTC.

In this sample, this clonotype turned up many times. J is TRBJ1-2 and V is TRBV9, with 8 bases fitting TRBD1. This CDR3 spans 14 amino acids. V dropped 4 bases and J dropped 4; count of bases not matched to a gene: 6. Germline CDR1 reads SGDLS; CDR2 reads YYNGEE. The CDR3 loop reads CASSPTGVAYGYTF. In DNA form, the CDR3 reads TGTGCCAGCAGCCCGACAGGGGTTGCCTATGGCTACACCTTC. Full variable domain (outside the CDR3, taken from reference TRBV9 and TRBJ1-2): DSGVTQTPKHLITATGQRVTLRCSPRSGDLSVYWYQQSLDQGLQFLIQYYNGEERAKGNILERFSAQQFPDLHSELNLSSLELGDSALYFCASSPTGVAYGYTFGSGTRLTVV.

This chain links TRBV29-1 with TRBJ1-2; 8 positions match TRBD1. Germline loops: CDR1 SQVTM, CDR2 ANQGSEA. The CDR3 is 11 amino acids. The V segment lost 2 bases and the J segment 8 bases; nucleotides outside the gene matches: 1. CDR3 region: CSVENRGGYTF. The CDR3, as DNA: TGCAGCGTTGAAAACAGGGGGGGCTACACCTTC.

The rearrangement joins TRBV19 to TRBJ2-1; D is uncertain. The CDR3 is made up of 15 amino acids. V lost 3 bases and J 8 bases, leaving 17 bases between the germline ends. The germline CDR1 and CDR2 sequences are LNHDA and SQIVND (reference sequence). CDR3 nucleotides: TGTGCCAGTAGTATTTCGGACGCCACCGCCCATGAGCAGTTCTTC. This gives the protein CASSISDATAHEQFF.

The V call is TRBV29-1, the J call TRBJ2-2; D possibly corresponds to TRBD1 (6 bases). CDR3 length: 13 amino acids. CDR1 is SQVTM and CDR2 is ANQGSEA in the germline V gene. With 4 bases removed from V and 8 bases from J, the gap between germline ends came to 14 bases. As DNA, the CDR3 is TGCAGCGTTGTGGGGGACATCTCTGGGGAGCTGTTTTTT. Translating gives CSVVGDISGELFF.

The chain employs TRBV9 and TRBJ2-5; 12 nucleotides line up with TRBD2. The J call may be faulty, since TRBJ2-7 better matches the DNA end. The CDR3 has 17 amino acids. Per the germline V gene, CDR1 is SGDLS and CDR2 is YYNGEE. The DNA of the CDR3 is TGTGCCAGCAGCTCAGATAAGACTAGCGGGAGCCCTTACGAGCAGTACTTC. Protein product: CASSSDKTSGSPYEQYF.

Concerning this clonotype itself: A much larger clone differs from this one at a single base, so this may be a read error. The chain links TRBV6-1 to TRBJ2-2; 8 bases map to TRBD1. The CDR3 consists of 17 residues. Looked up from germline, CDR1 is MNHNS and CDR2 is SASEGT. CDR3 sequence reads: CASRLRAGGQNTGELSF. For the CDR3, the DNA is TGTGCCAGCAGACTGAGGGCAGGGGGCCAGAACACCGGGGAGCTGTCTTTT.

The chain carries TRBV29-1 and TRBJ1-1; TRBD1 is a possible D gene (5 bases). The CDR3 length is 14 residues. The V gene's germline CDR1 is SQVTM and CDR2 ANQGSEA. Between the trimmed V and J ends, which lost 2 bases and 4 bases, there was a span of 14 bases. CDR3 in amino acids: CSVEIGASGTEAFF. The CDR3 DNA is TGCAGCGTTGAAATAGGGGCGTCGGGCACTGAAGCTTTCTTT.

A note on this clonotype: Germline is not matched at one junction end, which may reflect a read error. The chain uses TRBV24-1 and TRBJ2-5; no reliable D call. This CDR3 region has 8 residues. From germline, CDR1 is KGHDR and CDR2 SFDVKD. CDR3 protein: CATSDGVF. CDR3 DNA sequence: TGTGCCACCAGTGATGGGGTCTTC.

In regard to this clonotype: Just one base apart from a much larger clone, this may be a read error. This chain connects TRBV14 to TRBJ1-2; no reliable D call. The CDR3 is made up of 15 amino acids. Germline values: CDR1 SGHDN, CDR2 FVKESK. The germline V and J ends were trimmed by 0 bases and 4 bases, with 12 bases remaining between them. CDR3 in amino acids: CASSQETGSSYGYTF. The CDR3 bases are TGTGCCAGCAGCCAAGAAACCGGTTCGAGCTATGGCTACACCTTC. Full variable domain (missing parts from reference TRBV14 and TRBJ1-2): EAGVTQFPSHSVIEKGQTVTLRCDPISGHDNLYWYRRVMGKEIKFLLHFVKESKQDESGMPNNRFLAERTGGTYSTLKVQPAELEDSGVYFCASSQETGSSYGYTFGSGTRLTVV.

Concerning this clonotype itself: A clone one base away is much larger, so this may be a read error. The chain couples TRBV20-1 to TRBJ2-7; a weak D match, TRBD2 (6 bases). In germline, CDR1 is DFQATT, CDR2 SNEGSKA (reference sequence). The germline V and J ends were trimmed by 2 bases and 5 bases, with 13 bases remaining between them. The CDR3 runs 13 residues. The CDR3 loop reads CSARTGGNDEQYF. CDR3 in DNA: TGCAGTGCTAGAACAGGCGGGAATGACGAGCAGTACTTC.

With regard to this clonotype: Being one base from a much bigger clone, this may be a read error. The rearrangement joins TRBV11-2 to TRBJ2-5; no firm D call. The CDR3 loop spans 15 amino acids. The germline CDR1 and CDR2 sequences are SGHAT and FQNNGV. CDR3 sequence (DNA): TGTGCCAGCAGCCCTGGTGGGCGGTTCCAAGAGGCCCAGTACTTC. Translated: CASSPGGRFQEAQYF.